This TCR beta chain was sequenced for a study of blood T cell repertoires in COVID-19. V lost 5 bases, J lost 4 bases, and 5 bases stayed unmatched. The CDR3 runs to 15 residues. Germline CDR1 reads SEHNR; CDR2 reads FQNEAQ (reference sequence). Original methodology: Using reference gene primer amplification, nucleated cell counts were estimated. Produced via immunoSEQ multiplex PCR; TCRdb's table is partial and in-frame only. For V, J and clone size, that table is used; D and trimming come from the DNA. The sample consists of about 350,000 clones, over 70% of them appearing once. The chain uses TRBV7-9 and TRBJ2-2; TRBD2 agrees at 9 bases. The receptor's source is a woman aged 45-60 years with COVID-19, enrolled during active disease. Sequences were obtained from peripheral blood. CDR3 sequence: CASSPGTSSTGELFF. The CDR3 region has the DNA TGTGCCAGCAGCCCCGGGACTAGCAGCACCGGGGAGCTGTTTTTT.